What follows are 17 T cell receptor beta chains derived from one specimen sequenced in a study of OX40 agonist ivuxolimab in advanced cancers. Assay used: immunoSEQ multiplex PCR; TCRdb lists only in-frame clones, some missing. Of about 50,000 clones in the sample, 80% were seen once. This material consisted of CD4+ or CD8+ T cells sorted from blood, taken in a trial of the OX40 agonist ivuxolimab. The receptors originated from an adult with an advanced solid tumor such as melanoma, head and neck, liver or kidney cancer.

This clone is large in the sample. This chain links TRBV2 with TRBJ1-5; D may be TRBD1 (6 bases). Germline CDR1 SNHLY, CDR2 FYNNEI. The CDR3 spans 14 residues. The germline V and J ends were trimmed by 2 bases and 5 bases, with 10 bases remaining between them. The CDR3 region is CASSENRDDQPQHF. CDR3 bases: TGTGCCAGCAGTGAAAACAGGGACGATCAGCCCCAGCATTTT.

In regard to this clone: At one of its ends the junction is not consistent with the germline gene, which may arise from a read error. V is TRBV5-1 and J is TRBJ2-6; D possibly corresponds to TRBD1 (5 bases). Per the germline V gene, CDR1 is SGHRS and CDR2 is YFSETQ. The CDR3 covers 16 residues. In DNA form, the CDR3 reads TGCGCCAGCAGGGCAGGGCAAACCTCTAGGGCCAACGTCCTGACTTTC. Amino acid sequence: CASRAGQTSRANVLTF.

This clone has only a few counts. The chain has TRBV28 and TRBJ1-1; no clear D gene. The CDR3 is 12 amino acids. Trimming took off 2 bases at V and 11 bases at J, with 12 bases between the two ends. Germline V gene lookup returns CDR1 MDHEN and CDR2 SYDVKM. DNA for the CDR3: TGTGCCAGCAGTTTAGTGACGGCAGGTGCTTTCTTT. Translation: CASSLVTAGAFF.

This chain connects TRBV28 to TRBJ2-3, with 7 bases aligning to TRBD2. The germline gives CDR1 MDHEN, CDR2 SYDVKM. The V and J ends lost 4 bases and 0 bases, in that order; junction bases with no gene match: 7. The CDR3 totals 16 residues. The CDR3 spells CASSSLAAPSTDTQYF. The CDR3, as DNA: TGTGCCAGCAGTTCCCTAGCGGCCCCTAGCACAGATACGCAGTATTTT.

The V gene is TRBV7-2, the J gene TRBJ1-2; D gene uncertain. The V end lost 5 bases, the J end lost 4 bases, and 20 bases lay between the germline ends. From germline, CDR1 is SGHTA and CDR2 FQGNSA. The CDR3 has 16 amino acids. The CDR3 DNA reads as TGTGCCAGCAGCCCCTCAATACTGGAGGAGGGCTATGGCTACACCTTC. This gives the protein CASSPSILEEGYGYTF.

The rearrangement uses TRBV5-4 and TRBJ2-6; the match to TRBD1 covers 7 bases. Trimming took 0 bases from V and 4 from J; bases not matched to a gene: 4. The CDR3 is 16 residues long. Germline CDR1 SGHNT, CDR2 YYREEE (reference sequence). The CDR3 DNA follows: TGTGCCAGCAGCTTGGGAGGGGGCGAAGGGGCCAACGTCCTGACTTTC. Translation gives CASSLGGGEGANVLTF.

The rearrangement joins TRBV9 to TRBJ1-3; D is unclear. The CDR3 sequence is 14 residues long. From germline, CDR1 is SGDLS and CDR2 YYNGEE. Trimming removed 2 bases from V and 0 bases from J, with 6 bases in between. The CDR3 nucleotides are TGTGCCAGCAGCGTCGGGAACTCTGGAAACACCATATATTTT. This translates into CASSVGNSGNTIYF.

V gene TRBV21-1 combines with J gene TRBJ2-7; the table calls TRBD1, which could not be checked here. TRBV21-1 is labeled a pseudogene. CDR3 length equals 17 residues. The CDR3 DNA follows: TGTGCCAGCGTGGGGCCGACAGGACAGATCAGACCCTACGAGCAGTACTTC. This translates into CASVGPTGQIRPYEQYF.

V usage is TRBV7-2 and J usage is TRBJ2-5, with D possibly being TRBD1 (6 bases). This CDR3 is 13 amino acids long. CDR1 is SGHTA and CDR2 is FQGNSA in the germline V gene. V was trimmed by 5 bases and J by 3 bases, leaving 10 bases between them. CDR3 region: CASSPDRKETQYF. Written as DNA, the CDR3 is TGTGCCAGCAGCCCGGACAGAAAAGAGACCCAGTACTTC.

The chain couples TRBV7-3 to TRBJ2-1; D remains ambiguous. The V end was cut by 1 base, the J end by 0 bases, with 10 bases between. There are 16 residues in the CDR3. Germline CDR1 and CDR2: SGHTA and FQGTGA. This CDR3 reads CASSLRPGVSYNEQFF. The CDR3 nucleotides read TGTGCCAGCAGCTTAAGGCCTGGGGTCTCCTACAATGAGCAGTTCTTC.

This rearrangement joins TRBV29-1 to TRBJ2-1; 9 bases agree with TRBD2. The germline V gene has CDR1 SQVTM and CDR2 ANQGSEA. Losses at the gene ends were 4 bases for V and 1 base for J; bases not matched to a gene: 14. The CDR3 is made up of 18 amino acids. The CDR3 DNA reads TGCAGCGTTGCGGCGGGGGGGCGGCGGTCGAGGTCCTACAATGAGCAGTTCTTC. This gives the protein CSVAAGGRRSRSYNEQFF.

V usage is TRBV6-6 and J usage is TRBJ1-2, with D unclear. Trimming took off 6 bases at V and 2 bases at J, with 13 bases between the two ends. The CDR3 consists of 14 residues. The germline CDR1 and CDR2 sequences are MNHNY and SVGAGI (reference sequence). The CDR3: CASRERETNYGYTF. CDR3 sequence (DNA): TGTGCCAGCAGAGAGCGGGAAACCAACTATGGCTACACCTTC.

The chain has TRBV6-6 and TRBJ2-5, with 9 positions matching TRBD1. Germline V gene lookup returns CDR1 MNHNY and CDR2 SVGAGI (reference sequence). CDR3 length: 14 residues. V was pared by 4 bases and J by 5 bases, with 5 bases of the junction left unmatched. The CDR3, as DNA: TGTGCCAGCAGTTCTACAGGGGGCGGGGAGACCCAGTACTTC. The encoded protein is CASSSTGGGETQYF.

The rearrangement uses TRBV19 and TRBJ1-5; D is undetermined. This CDR3 is 14 amino acids long. Trimming removed 5 bases at V and 0 bases at J, with 8 bases between. Germline CDR1 LNHDA, CDR2 SQIVND (reference sequence). CDR3 coding DNA: TGTGCCAGTAGTTTCCCGTATAGCAATCAGCCCCAGCATTTT. As protein: CASSFPYSNQPQHF.

A remark on this clone: A much larger clone is a single base away; this may be a read error. The chain links TRBV11-1 to TRBJ1-2, with a weak D call TRBD1 (6 bases). This CDR3 spans 13 amino acids. Germline lookup yields CDR1 SGHAT and CDR2 FQDESV (reference sequence). V shed 5 bases and J shed 8 bases, with 15 bases lying between them. The CDR3 loop is CASSIGQLDGYTF. The CDR3 region has the DNA TGTGCCAGCAGCATCGGACAGTTGGACGGCTACACCTTC.

This chain connects TRBV2 to TRBJ1-1; D gene ambiguous. This CDR3 spans 13 amino acids. Trimming shortened V by 5 bases and J by 6 bases, and 13 bases separated the two germline ends. Germline V gives CDR1 SNHLY, CDR2 FYNNEI. In DNA form, the CDR3 reads TGTGCCAGCAGTTTCCCCAGTTCTCCTGAAGCTTTCTTT. Protein product: CASSFPSSPEAFF.

V is TRBV7-9 and J is TRBJ2-1, with 13 bases matching TRBD2. Germline V lookup: CDR1 SEHNR, CDR2 FQNEAQ (reference sequence). The CDR3 consists of 19 residues. The trim removed 3 bases at V and 0 bases at J, leaving 8 bases unmatched. CDR3 sequence: CASSFRLAGGRSSYNEQFF. The CDR3 DNA reads TGTGCCAGCAGCTTTCGACTAGCGGGAGGTCGAAGCTCCTACAATGAGCAGTTCTTC.